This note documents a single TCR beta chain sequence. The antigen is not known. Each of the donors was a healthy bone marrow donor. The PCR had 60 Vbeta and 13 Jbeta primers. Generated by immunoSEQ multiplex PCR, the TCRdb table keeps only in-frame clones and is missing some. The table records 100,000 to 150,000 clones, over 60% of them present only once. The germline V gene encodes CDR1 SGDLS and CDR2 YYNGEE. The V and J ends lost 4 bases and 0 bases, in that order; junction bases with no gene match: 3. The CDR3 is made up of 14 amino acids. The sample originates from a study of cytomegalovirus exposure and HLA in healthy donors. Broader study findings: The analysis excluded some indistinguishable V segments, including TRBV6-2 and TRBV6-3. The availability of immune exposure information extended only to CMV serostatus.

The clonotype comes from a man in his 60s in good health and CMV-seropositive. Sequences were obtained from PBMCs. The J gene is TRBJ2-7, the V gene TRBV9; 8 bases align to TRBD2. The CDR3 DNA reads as TGTGCCAGCAGCCCGGGGACTAGCTCCTACGAGCAGTACTTC. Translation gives CASSPGTSSYEQYF.